These T cell receptor beta chains were read from a single sample in a study of cytomegalovirus exposure and HLA in healthy donors. TCRdb keeps only in-frame clones here, not all; method: immunoSEQ multiplex PCR. This table holds under 150,000 clones, nearly 80% found once. Specimen: PBMCs. The origin of the receptors is a woman in her thirties in good health and CMV-seropositive. CDR3s include the opening cysteine and the closing phenylalanine or tryptophan. The D gene is left open where the match is weak. Not all rows give a size; the values are once, few, many and, for expanded clones, a class.

abundance | d_gene | j_gene | v_gene | CDR3nt | CDR3aa
- | - | TRBJ2-7 | TRBV6-1 | TGTGCCAGCAGTCGGTCGGGATCCTACGAGCAGTACTTC | CASSRSGSYEQYF
- | - | TRBJ2-4 | TRBV7-9 | TGTGCCAGCAGCTTTCAGGGGACAAAAAACATTCAGTACTTC | CASSFQGTKNIQYF
- | - | TRBJ2-6 | TRBV27 | TGTGCCAGCAGCACTAACTCTGGGGCCAACGTCCTGACTTTC | CASSTNSGANVLTF
- | - | TRBJ2-5 | TRBV7-2 | TGTGCCAGCAGCTTTTCTCCAAACGGGCAAGAGACCCAGTACTTC | CASSFSPNGQETQYF
- | TRBD2 | TRBJ2-1 | TRBV6-6 | TGTGCCAGCAGTTACCAGCGGGGGCCTGGCAATGAGCAGTTCTTC | CASSYQRGPGNEQFF
once | TRBD2 | TRBJ2-2 | TRBV30 | TGTGCCTGGAAGAGATTTAGCGGGGTGAGCACCGGGGAGCTGTTTTTT | CAWKRFSGVSTGELFF
once | - | TRBJ2-5 | TRBV9 | TGTGCCAGCAGCGTAGCACCCAGGGTGGGGGAGACCCAGTACTTC | CASSVAPRVGETQYF
- | - | TRBJ2-2 | TRBV6-5 | TGTGCCAGCAAGGAGGGGACCGGGGAGCTGTTTTTT | CASKEGTGELFF
few | - | TRBJ1-1 | TRBV7-2 | TGTGCCAGCAGCTTAGGCGGGGTAACTAACACTGAAGCTTTCTTT | CASSLGGVTNTEAFF
- | - | TRBJ2-7 | TRBV4-1 | TGCGCCAGCAGCCAAGGGCAGGTGAGACCCTACGAGCAGTACTTC | CASSQGQVRPYEQYF
- | - | TRBJ2-5 | TRBV7-3 | TGTGCCAGCAGCCCAGGGTTTAAAGAGACCCAGTACTTC | CASSPGFKETQYF
few | - | TRBJ1-2 | TRBV10-1 | TGCGCCAGCAGTGAGTCGCGTCCAGGGTTGGTTTATGGCTACACCTTC | CASSESRPGLVYGYTF
- | - | TRBJ1-1 | TRBV28 | TGTGCCAGCAGTTTAGGACACAACACTGAAGCTTTCTTT | CASSLGHNTEAFF
- | TRBD1 | TRBJ1-1 | TRBV4-2 | TGTGCCAGCAGCCCAGGCGGACAGGGCCGCACTGAAGCTTTCTTT | CASSPGGQGRTEAFF
- | - | TRBJ2-5 | TRBV19 | TGTGCCAGTAGTATGCAACAGGGTTATGGGCAAGAGACCCAGTACTTC | CASSMQQGYGQETQYF
- | TRBD1 | TRBJ2-1 | TRBV7-9 | TGTGCCAGCAGCCCAGGACAGGGGGACCCTGATGAGCAGTTCTTC | CASSPGQGDPDEQFF
- | TRBD2 | TRBJ2-3 | TRBV4-2 | TGTGCCAGCAGCCAAGAGGGAATAGCGGGGGGCACAGATACGCAGTATTTT | CASSQEGIAGGTDTQYF
- | TRBD1 | TRBJ1-2 | TRBV4-1 | TGCGCCAGCAGCCAAGCCGGACAGGGGGCATTTGGCTACACCTTC | CASSQAGQGAFGYTF
- | TRBD2 | TRBJ2-2 | TRBV5-4 | TGTGCCAGCAGCCGAACTAGCGGGGCGAACACCGGGGAGCTGTTTTTT | CASSRTSGANTGELFF
- | - | TRBJ1-4 | TRBV5-1 | TGCGCCAGCAAGTCGGGACTGCTTAATGAAAAACTGTTTTTT | CASKSGLLNEKLFF
- | - | TRBJ1-1 | TRBV7-2 | TGTGCCAGCGGGGGCGGGGGAAAGACTGAAGCTTTCTTT | CASGGGGKTEAFF
- | - | TRBJ2-5 | TRBV5-1 | TGCGCCAGCCGCTGGACACCGCAAGAGACCCAGTACTTC | CASRWTPQETQYF
once | TRBD2 | TRBJ2-2 | TRBV7-9 | TGTGCCAGCATGCGGACTAGCGGGGGGCCCGGGGAGCTGTTTTTT | CASMRTSGGPGELFF
- | - | TRBJ2-6 | TRBV7-9 | TGTTCCAGCAGCTTAGCGCCAGGGGCTGGGGCCAACGTCCTGACTTTC | CSSSLAPGAGANVLTF
- | - | TRBJ1-2 | TRBV4-3 | TGCGCCAGCAGCCAAGAGCGGGGGGACTATGGCTACACCTTC | CASSQERGDYGYTF
- | - | TRBJ1-1 | TRBV6-1 | TGTGCCAGCAGTGAGCAGGGTTATACTGAAGCTTTCTTT | CASSEQGYTEAFF
- | - | TRBJ2-2 | TRBV2 | TGTGCCAGCAGAGGGGACATCGCGAACACCGGGGAGCTGTTTTTT | CASRGDIANTGELFF
- | - | TRBJ2-5 | TRBV7-3 | TGTGCCAGCAGCTTAACTGCAGGACAAGGGGAGACCCAGTACTTC | CASSLTAGQGETQYF
- | - | TRBJ2-1 | TRBV6-6 | TGTGCCAGCAGTTACCGGGTGGAGGGGGGGCGCGATGAGCAGTTCTTC | CASSYRVEGGRDEQFF
- | TRBD1 | TRBJ2-7 | TRBV27 | TGTGCCAGCAGACCCTGGGACAGGGATTACGAGCAGTACTTC | CASRPWDRDYEQYF
- | - | TRBJ2-5 | TRBV9 | TGTGCCAGCAGCCCCAGATTACAGGGAGTGACAGAGACCCAGTACTTC | CASSPRLQGVTETQYF
- | - | TRBJ2-5 | TRBV28 | TGTGCCAGCAGTGGGGCAGGGGATAGGGAGACCCAGTACTTC | CASSGAGDRETQYF
- | TRBD2 | TRBJ2-1 | TRBV4-1 | TGCGCCAGCAGCCAACCCCGTTCGCTAGCGGGGGGATATGAGCAGTTCTTC | CASSQPRSLAGGYEQFF
- | TRBD1 | TRBJ1-2 | TRBV28 | TGTGCCAGCAGTTTCGGGACAGTCTATGGCTACACCTTC | CASSFGTVYGYTF
once | - | TRBJ2-1 | TRBV7-9 | TGTGCCAGCAGCGCAAGTGGGGCGATGACCAATGAGCAGTTCTTC | CASSASGAMTNEQFF
- | - | TRBJ1-6 | TRBV4-1 | TGCGCCAGCAGCCAAGATAGTATGAAGGACGCCGGGAGGAATTCACCCCTCCACTTT | CASSQDSMKDAGRNSPLHF
- | - | TRBJ1-6 | TRBV5-1 | TGCGCCAGCAGCTTGGGCAGCTCCTATAATTCACCCCTCCACTTT | CASSLGSSYNSPLHF
- | TRBD2 | TRBJ2-1 | TRBV7-6 | TGTGCCAGCAGCCTATCCCCTAGCGGGGGGGCCTGGGATGAGCAGTTCTTC | CASSLSPSGGAWDEQFF
- | TRBD1 | TRBJ1-4 | TRBV30 | TGTGCCTGGAGCGGAGGGACAGGCAATGAAAAACTGTTTTTT | CAWSGGTGNEKLFF
- | - | TRBJ2-5 | TRBV6-6 | TGTGCCAGCAGTTTGCGGGGGCCAGAGACCCAGTACTTC | CASSLRGPETQYF
once | - | TRBJ1-2 | TRBV27 | TGTGCCAGCAGCGATTTGTGGGCGGGGGGCTACACCTTC | CASSDLWAGGYTF
- | TRBD1 | TRBJ1-6 | TRBV5-5 | TGTGCCAGCAGCCCGACGACAGGGGCCCGCTATAATTCACCCCTCCACTTT | CASSPTTGARYNSPLHF
- | - | TRBJ2-5 | TRBV5-1 | TGCGCCAGCATCGCGGGGGACAGGGAGACCCAGTACTTC | CASIAGDRETQYF